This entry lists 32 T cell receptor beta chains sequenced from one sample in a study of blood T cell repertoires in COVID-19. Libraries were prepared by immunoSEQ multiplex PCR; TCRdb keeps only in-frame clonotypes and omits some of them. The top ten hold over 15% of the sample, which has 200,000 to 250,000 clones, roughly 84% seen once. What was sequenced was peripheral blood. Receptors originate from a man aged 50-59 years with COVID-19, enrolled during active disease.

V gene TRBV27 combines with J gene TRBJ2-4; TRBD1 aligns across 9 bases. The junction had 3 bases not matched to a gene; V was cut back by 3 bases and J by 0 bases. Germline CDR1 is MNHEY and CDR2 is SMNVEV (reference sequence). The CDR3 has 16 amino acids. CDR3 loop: CASSLGQGLAKNIQYF. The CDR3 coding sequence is TGTGCCAGCAGTTTGGGACAGGGCCTAGCCAAAAACATTCAGTACTTC.

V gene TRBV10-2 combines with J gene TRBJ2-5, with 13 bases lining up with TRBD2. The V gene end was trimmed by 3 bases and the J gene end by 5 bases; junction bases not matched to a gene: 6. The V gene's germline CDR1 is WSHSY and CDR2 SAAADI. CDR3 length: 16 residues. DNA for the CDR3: TGCGCCAGCAGTGACACTAGCGGGGGGGGCCGGGAGACCCAGTACTTC. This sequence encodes CASSDTSGGGRETQYF.

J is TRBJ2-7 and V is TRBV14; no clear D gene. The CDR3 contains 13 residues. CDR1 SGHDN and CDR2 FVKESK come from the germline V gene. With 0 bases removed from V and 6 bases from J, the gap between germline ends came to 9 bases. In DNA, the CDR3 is TGTGCCAGCAGCCAAGAGAGGCGGTTCGAGCAGTACTTC. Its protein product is CASSQERRFEQYF.

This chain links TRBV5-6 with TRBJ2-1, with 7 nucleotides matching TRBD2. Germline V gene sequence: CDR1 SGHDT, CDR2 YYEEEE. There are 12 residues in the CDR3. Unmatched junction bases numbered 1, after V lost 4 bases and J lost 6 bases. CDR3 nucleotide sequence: TGTGCCAGCAGCCGGACTAGCAATGAGCAGTTCTTC. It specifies CASSRTSNEQFF.

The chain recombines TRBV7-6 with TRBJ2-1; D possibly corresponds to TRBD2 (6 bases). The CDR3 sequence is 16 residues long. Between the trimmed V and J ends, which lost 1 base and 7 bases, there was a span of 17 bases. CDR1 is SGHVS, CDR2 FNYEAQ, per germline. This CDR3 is CASSLDGGKIRNEQFF. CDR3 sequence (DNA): TGTGCCAGCAGCTTAGATGGAGGGAAGATTCGAAATGAGCAGTTCTTC.

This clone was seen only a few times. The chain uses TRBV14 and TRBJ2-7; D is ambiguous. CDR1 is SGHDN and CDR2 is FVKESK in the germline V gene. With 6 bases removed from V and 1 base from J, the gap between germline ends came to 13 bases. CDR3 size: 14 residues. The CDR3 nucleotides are TGTGCCAGCAGTCAAAAGACTTATTCCTACGAGCAGTACTTC. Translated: CASSQKTYSYEQYF.

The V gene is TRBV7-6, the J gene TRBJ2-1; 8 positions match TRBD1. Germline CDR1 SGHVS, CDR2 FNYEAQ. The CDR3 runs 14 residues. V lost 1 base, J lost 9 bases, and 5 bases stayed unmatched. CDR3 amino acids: CASSLGAGGGEQFF. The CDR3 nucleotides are TGTGCCAGCAGCTTAGGGGCAGGGGGCGGTGAGCAGTTCTTC.

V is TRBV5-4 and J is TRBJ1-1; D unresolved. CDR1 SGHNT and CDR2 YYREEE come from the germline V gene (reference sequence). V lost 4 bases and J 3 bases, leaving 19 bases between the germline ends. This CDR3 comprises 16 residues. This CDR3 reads CASSDILEFRDTEAFF. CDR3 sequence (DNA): TGTGCCAGCAGCGATATACTAGAATTTCGGGACACTGAAGCTTTCTTT.

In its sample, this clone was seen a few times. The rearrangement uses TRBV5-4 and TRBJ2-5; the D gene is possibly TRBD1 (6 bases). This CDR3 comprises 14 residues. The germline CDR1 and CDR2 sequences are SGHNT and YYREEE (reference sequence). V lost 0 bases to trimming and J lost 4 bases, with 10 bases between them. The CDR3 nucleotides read TGTGCCAGCAGCTTGGAGGTGGGGGCAGAGACCCAGTACTTC. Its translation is CASSLEVGAETQYF.

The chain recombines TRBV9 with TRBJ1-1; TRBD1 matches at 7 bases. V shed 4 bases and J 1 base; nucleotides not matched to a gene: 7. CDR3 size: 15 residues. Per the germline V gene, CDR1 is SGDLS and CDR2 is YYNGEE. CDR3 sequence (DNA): TGTGCCAGCAGCCGGAGGGGGCAGGGGAACACTGAAGCTTTCTTT. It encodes CASSRRGQGNTEAFF.

CDR3 amino acids: CASSSLGQGLTSTDTQYF. The CDR3 nucleotides read TGTGCCAGTAGTTCCCTGGGACAGGGGTTGACTAGCACAGATACGCAGTATTTT. The chain has TRBV19 and TRBJ2-3, with 10 nucleotides matching TRBD1. Per the germline V gene, CDR1 is LNHDA and CDR2 is SQIVND (reference sequence). This CDR3 is built from 18 residues. V was clipped by 5 bases and J by 0 bases; unmatched bases: 11.

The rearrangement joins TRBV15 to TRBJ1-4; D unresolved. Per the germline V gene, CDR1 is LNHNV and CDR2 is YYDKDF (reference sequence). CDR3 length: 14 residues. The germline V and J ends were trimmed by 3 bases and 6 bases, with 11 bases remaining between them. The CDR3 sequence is CATSRDRGYEKLFF. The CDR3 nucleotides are TGTGCCACCAGCAGGGACCGAGGGTATGAAAAACTGTTTTTT.

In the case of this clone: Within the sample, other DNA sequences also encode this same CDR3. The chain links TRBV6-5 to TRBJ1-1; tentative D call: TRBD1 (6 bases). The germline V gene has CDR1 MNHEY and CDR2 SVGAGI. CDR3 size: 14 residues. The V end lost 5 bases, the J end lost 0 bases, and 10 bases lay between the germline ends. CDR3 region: CASSLDRMNTEAFF. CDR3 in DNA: TGTGCCAGCAGTCTTGACAGGATGAACACTGAAGCTTTCTTT.

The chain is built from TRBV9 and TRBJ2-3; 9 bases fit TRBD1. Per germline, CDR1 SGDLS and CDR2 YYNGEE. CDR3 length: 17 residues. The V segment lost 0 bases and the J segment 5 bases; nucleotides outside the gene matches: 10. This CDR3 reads CASSVGPGQGSGDTQYF. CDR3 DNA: TGTGCCAGCAGCGTAGGTCCGGGACAGGGCTCAGGAGATACGCAGTATTTT.

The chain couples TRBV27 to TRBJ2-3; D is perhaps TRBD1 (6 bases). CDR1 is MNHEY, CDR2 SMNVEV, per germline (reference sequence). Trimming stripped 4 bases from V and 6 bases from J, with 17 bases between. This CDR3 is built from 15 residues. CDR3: CASSSPGQGRDTQYF. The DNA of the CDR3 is TGTGCCAGCAGTTCACCGGGACAAGGCCGGGATACGCAGTATTTT.

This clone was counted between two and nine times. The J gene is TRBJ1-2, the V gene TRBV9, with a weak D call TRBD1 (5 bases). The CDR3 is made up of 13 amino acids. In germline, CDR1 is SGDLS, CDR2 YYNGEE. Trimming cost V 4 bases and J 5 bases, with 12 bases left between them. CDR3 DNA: TGTGCCAGCAGCATCGACAGAAATTATGGCTACACCTTC. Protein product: CASSIDRNYGYTF.

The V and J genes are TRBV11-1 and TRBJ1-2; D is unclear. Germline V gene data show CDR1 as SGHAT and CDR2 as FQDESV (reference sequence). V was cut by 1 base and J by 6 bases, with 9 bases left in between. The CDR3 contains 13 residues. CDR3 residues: CASSLDSGNGYTF. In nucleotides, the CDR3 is TGTGCCAGCAGCTTAGATTCGGGGAATGGCTACACCTTC.

The CDR3 DNA reads as TGTGCCAGCAGCCCCGGGACAGGAGATGGCTACACCTTC. Its protein is CASSPGTGDGYTF. The gene calls are TRBV14 and TRBJ1-2; 8 bases align to TRBD1. The CDR3 consists of 13 residues. Germline-derived CDR1 and CDR2 are SGHDN and FVKESK. With V trimmed by 4 bases and J by 6 bases, 4 bases remained unmatched.

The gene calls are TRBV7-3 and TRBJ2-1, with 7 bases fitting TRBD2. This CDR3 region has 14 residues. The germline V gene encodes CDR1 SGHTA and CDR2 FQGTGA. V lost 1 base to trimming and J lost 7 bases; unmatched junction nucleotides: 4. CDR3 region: CASSLNGEGNEQFF. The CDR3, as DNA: TGTGCCAGCAGCTTAAACGGGGAGGGGAATGAGCAGTTCTTC. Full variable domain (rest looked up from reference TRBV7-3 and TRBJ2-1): GAGVSQTPSNKVTEKGKYVELRCDPISGHTALYWYRQSLGQGPEFLIYFQGTGAADDSGLPNDRFFAVRPEGSVSTLKIQRTERGDSAVYLCASSLNGEGNEQFFGPGTRLTVL.

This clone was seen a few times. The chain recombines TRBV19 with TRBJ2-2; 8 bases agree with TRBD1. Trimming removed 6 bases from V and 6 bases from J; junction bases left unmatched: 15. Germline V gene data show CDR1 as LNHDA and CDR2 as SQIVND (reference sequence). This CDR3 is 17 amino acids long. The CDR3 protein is CASSPYRTGIGSGELFF. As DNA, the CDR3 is TGTGCCAGTAGCCCGTACAGGACAGGGATTGGTTCCGGGGAGCTGTTTTTT.

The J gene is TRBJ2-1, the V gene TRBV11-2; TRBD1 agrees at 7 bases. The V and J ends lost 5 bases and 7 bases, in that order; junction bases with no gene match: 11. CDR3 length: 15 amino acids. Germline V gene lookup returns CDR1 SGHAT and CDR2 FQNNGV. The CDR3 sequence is CASSPNRGTTNEQFF. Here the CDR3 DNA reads TGTGCCAGCAGCCCGAACAGGGGTACAACGAATGAGCAGTTCTTC.

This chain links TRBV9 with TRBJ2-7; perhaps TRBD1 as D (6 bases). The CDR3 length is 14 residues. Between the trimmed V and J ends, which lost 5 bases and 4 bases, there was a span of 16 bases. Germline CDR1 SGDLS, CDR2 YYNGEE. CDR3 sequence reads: CASSSGTTKYEQYF. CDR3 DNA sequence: TGTGCCAGCAGTTCCGGGACAACCAAATACGAGCAGTACTTC.

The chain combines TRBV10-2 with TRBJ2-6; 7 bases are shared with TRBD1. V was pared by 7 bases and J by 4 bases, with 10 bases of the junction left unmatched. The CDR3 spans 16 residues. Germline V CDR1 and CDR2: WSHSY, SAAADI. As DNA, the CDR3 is TGCGCCAGCAAACTAAAGGGGGCGGTGGGGGCCAACGTCCTGACTTTC. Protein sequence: CASKLKGAVGANVLTF.

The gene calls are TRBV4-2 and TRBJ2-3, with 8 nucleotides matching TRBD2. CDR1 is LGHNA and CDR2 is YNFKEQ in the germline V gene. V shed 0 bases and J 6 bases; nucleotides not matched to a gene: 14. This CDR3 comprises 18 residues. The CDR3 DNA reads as TGTGCCAGCAGCCAAGATTTGGCTAGCGGGCGGGCTGAGGATACGCAGTATTTT. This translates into CASSQDLASGRAEDTQYF.

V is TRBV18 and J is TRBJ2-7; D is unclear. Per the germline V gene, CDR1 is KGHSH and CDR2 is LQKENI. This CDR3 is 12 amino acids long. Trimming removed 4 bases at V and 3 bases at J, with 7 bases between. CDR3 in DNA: TGTGCCAGCTCACACAACAACTACGAGCAGTACTTC. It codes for CASSHNNYEQYF.

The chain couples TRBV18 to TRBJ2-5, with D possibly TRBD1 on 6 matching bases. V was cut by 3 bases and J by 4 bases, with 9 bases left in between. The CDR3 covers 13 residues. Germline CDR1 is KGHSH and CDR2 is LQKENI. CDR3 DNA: TGTGCCAGCTCACCCCCGACAGGAGAGACCCAGTACTTC. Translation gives CASSPPTGETQYF.

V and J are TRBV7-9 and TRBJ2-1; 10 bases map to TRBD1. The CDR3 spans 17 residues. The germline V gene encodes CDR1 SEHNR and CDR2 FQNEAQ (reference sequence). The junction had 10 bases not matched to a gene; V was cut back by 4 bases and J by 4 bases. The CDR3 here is CASSSPPGTGDYNEQFF. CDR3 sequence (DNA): TGTGCCAGCAGCTCACCGCCCGGGACAGGGGATTACAATGAGCAGTTCTTC.

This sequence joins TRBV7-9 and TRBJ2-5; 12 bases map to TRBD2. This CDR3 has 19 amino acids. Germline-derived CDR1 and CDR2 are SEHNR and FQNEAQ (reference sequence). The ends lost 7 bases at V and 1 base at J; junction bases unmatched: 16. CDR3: CASTIGLAGGNSRQETQYF. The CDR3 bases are TGTGCCAGCACTATAGGGCTAGCGGGAGGGAATAGTCGCCAAGAGACCCAGTACTTC.

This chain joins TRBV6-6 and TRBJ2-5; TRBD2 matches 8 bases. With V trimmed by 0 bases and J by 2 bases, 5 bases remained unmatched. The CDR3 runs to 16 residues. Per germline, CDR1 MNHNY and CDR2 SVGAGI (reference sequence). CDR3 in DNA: TGTGCCAGCAGTTACTCGACAGCGGGGGATCAAGAGACCCAGTACTTC. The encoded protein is CASSYSTAGDQETQYF.

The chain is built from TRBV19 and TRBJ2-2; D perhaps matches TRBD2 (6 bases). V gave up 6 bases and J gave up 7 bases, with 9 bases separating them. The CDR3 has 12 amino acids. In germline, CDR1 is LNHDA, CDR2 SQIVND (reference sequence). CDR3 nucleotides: TGTGCCAGTAGGCGGGGTGGCGGGGAGCTGTTTTTT. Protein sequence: CASRRGGGELFF.

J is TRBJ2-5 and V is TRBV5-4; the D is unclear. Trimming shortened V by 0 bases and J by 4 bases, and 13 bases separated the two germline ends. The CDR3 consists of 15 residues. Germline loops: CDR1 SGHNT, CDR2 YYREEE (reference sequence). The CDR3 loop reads CASSLAGTAVETQYF. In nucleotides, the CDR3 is TGTGCCAGCAGCTTGGCCGGTACCGCCGTAGAGACCCAGTACTTC.

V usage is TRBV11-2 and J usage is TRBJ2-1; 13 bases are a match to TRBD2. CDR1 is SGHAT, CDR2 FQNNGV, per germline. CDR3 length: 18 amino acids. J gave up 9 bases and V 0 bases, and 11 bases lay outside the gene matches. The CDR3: CASSLDLTSGGSRGEQFF. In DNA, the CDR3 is TGTGCCAGCAGCTTAGATCTGACTAGCGGGGGGAGTCGGGGTGAGCAGTTCTTC.